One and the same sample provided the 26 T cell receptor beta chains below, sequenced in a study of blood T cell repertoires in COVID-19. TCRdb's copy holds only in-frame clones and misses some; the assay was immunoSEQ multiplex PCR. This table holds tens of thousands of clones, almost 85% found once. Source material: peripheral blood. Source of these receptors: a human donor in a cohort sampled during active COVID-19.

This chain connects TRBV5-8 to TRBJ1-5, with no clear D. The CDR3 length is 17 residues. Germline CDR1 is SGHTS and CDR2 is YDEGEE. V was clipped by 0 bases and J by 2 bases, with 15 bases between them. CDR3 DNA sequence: TGTGCCAGCAGCTTGGTCCATTTTGGGAGTGGCAATCAGCCCCAGCATTTT. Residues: CASSLVHFGSGNQPQHF.

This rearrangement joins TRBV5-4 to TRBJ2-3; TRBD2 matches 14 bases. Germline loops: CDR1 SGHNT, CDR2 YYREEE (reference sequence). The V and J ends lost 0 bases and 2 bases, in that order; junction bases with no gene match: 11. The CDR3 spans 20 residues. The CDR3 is CASSLDRPLGLAGVTDTQYF. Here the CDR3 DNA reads TGTGCCAGCAGCTTGGATCGCCCGTTGGGACTAGCGGGGGTCACAGATACGCAGTATTTT.

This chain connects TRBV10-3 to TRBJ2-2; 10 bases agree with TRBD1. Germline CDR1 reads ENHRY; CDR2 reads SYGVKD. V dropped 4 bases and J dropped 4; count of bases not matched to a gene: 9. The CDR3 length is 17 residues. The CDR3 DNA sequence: TGTGCCATCAGTGCCCACTCCGGGACAGGGGCCACCGGGGAGCTGTTTTTT. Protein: CAISAHSGTGATGELFF.

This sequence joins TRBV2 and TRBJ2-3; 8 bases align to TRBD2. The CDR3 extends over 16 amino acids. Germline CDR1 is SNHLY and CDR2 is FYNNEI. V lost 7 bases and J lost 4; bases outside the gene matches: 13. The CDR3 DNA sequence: TGTGCCAGCAAACCAGCTAGGCGGGAGGTGGCAGATACGCAGTATTTT. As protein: CASKPARREVADTQYF. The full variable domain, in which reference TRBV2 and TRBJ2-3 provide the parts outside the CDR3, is EPEVTQTPSHQVTQMGQEVILRCVPISNHLYFYWYRQILGQKVEFLVSFYNNEISEKSEIFDDQFSVERPDGSNFTLKIRSTKLEDSAMYFCASKPARREVADTQYFGPGTRLTVL.

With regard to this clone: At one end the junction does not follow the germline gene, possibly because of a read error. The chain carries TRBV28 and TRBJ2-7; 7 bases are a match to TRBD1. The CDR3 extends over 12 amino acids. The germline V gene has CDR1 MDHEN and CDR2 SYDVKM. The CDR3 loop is CASSLSTSGQSF. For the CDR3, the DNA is TGTGCCAGCAGTTTATCGACATCGGGACAGTCTTTC.

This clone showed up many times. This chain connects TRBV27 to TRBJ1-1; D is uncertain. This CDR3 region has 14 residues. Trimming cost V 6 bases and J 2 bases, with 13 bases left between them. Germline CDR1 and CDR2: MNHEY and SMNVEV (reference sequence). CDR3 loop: CASSPLVTNTEAFF. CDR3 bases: TGTGCCAGCAGCCCCCTAGTGACCAACACTGAAGCTTTCTTT.

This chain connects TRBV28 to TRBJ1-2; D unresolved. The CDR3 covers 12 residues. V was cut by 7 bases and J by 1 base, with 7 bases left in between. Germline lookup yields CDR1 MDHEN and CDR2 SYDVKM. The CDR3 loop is CASTLDNYGYTF. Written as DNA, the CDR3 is TGTGCCAGCACCTTAGATAACTATGGCTACACCTTC.

Here the CDR3 reads CASSFGGTGGSTNTGELFF. In DNA form, the CDR3 reads TGTGCCAGCAGCTTTGGGGGGACAGGGGGCTCGACGAACACCGGGGAGCTGTTTTTT. The V and J genes are TRBV12-1 and TRBJ2-2; the table's D call TRBD1 went unverified against the DNA. TRBV12-1 is a pseudogene. This CDR3 spans 19 amino acids.

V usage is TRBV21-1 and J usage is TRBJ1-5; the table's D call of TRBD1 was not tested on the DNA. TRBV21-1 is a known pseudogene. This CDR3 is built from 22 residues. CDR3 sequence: CASSAKAGKPGQGRYSNQPQHF. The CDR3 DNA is TGTGCCAGCAGCGCAAAAGCGGGGAAACCGGGACAGGGGCGATATAGCAATCAGCCCCAGCATTTT.

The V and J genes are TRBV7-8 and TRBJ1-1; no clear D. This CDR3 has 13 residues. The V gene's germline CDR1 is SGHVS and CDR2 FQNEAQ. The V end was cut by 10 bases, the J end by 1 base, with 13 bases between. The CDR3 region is CATSRRQNTEAFF. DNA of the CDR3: TGTGCCACCTCAAGGAGGCAGAACACTGAAGCTTTCTTT.

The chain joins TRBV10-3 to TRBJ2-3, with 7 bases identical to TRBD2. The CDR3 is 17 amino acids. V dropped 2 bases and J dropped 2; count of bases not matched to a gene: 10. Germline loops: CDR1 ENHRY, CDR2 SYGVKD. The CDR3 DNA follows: TGTGCCATCAGTGAGGGCACGGGCGGGGGAACCACAGATACGCAGTATTTT. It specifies CAISEGTGGGTTDTQYF.

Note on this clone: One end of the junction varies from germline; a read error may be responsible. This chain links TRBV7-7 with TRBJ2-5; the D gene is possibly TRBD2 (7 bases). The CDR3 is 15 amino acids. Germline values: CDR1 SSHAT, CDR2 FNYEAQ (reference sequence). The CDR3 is CASSAWGGLGETQYF. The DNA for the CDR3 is TGTGCTAGCAGCGCCTGGGGGGGCCTAGGGGAGACCCAGTACTTC. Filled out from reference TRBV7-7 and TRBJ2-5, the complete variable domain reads GAGVSQSPRYKVTKRGQDVTLRCDPISSHATLYWYQQALGQGPEFLTYFNYEAQPDKSGLPSDRFSAERPEGSISTLTIQRTEQRDSAMYRCASSAWGGLGETQYFGPGTRLLVL.

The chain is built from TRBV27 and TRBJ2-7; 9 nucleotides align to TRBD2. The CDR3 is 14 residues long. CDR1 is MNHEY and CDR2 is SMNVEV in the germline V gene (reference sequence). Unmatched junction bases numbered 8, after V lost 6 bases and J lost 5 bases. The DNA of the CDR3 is TGTGCCAGCAGCCTCGGGGGGACTAGCAACGAGCAGTACTTC. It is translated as CASSLGGTSNEQYF.

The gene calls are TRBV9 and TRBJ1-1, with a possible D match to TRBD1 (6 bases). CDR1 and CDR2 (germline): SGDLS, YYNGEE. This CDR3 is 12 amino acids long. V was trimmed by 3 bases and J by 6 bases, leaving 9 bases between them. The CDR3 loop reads CASSGKGAEAFF. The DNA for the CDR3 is TGTGCCAGCAGCGGGAAGGGGGCTGAAGCTTTCTTT.

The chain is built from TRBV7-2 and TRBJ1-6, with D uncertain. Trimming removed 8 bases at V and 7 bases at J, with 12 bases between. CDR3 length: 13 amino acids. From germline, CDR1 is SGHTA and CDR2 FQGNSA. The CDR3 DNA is TGTGCCAGCTCCCGACTCGACAATTCACCCCTCCACTTT. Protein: CASSRLDNSPLHF.

For the CDR3, the DNA is TGTGCCAGCAGCAAAGGGGGACAGGGCTCTGGAAACACCATATATTTT. This codes for CASSKGGQGSGNTIYF. The chain combines TRBV21-1 with TRBJ1-3; TRBD1 is the table's D call, not checked against the DNA. TRBV21-1 is classified as a pseudogene. The length of the CDR3 is 16 residues.

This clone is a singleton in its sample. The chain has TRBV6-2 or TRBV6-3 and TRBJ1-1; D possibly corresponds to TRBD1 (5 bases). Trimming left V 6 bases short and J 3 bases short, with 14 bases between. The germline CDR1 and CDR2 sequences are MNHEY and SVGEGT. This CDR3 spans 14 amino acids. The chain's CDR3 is CASSRWAGYTEAFF. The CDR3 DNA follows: TGTGCCAGCAGCCGCTGGGCAGGGTACACTGAAGCTTTCTTT.

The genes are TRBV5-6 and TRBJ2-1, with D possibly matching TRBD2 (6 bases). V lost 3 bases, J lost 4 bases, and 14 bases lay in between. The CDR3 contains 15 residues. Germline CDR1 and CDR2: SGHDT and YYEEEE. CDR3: CASSWGGGTYNEQFF. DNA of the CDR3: TGTGCCAGCAGCTGGGGAGGCGGGACTTACAATGAGCAGTTCTTC.

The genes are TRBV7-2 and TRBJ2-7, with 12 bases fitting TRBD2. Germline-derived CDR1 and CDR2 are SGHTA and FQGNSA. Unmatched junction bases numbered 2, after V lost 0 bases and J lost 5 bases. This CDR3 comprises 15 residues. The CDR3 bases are TGTGCCAGCAGCTTAGCACTAGCGGGGGGAAACGAGCAGTACTTC. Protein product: CASSLALAGGNEQYF.

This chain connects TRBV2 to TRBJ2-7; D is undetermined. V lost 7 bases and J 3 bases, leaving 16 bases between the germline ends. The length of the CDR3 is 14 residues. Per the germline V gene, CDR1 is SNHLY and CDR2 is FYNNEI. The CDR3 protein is CASKGDARVYEQYF. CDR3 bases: TGTGCCAGCAAAGGCGACGCCCGGGTCTACGAGCAGTACTTC. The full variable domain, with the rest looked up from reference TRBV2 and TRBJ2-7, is EPEVTQTPSHQVTQMGQEVILRCVPISNHLYFYWYRQILGQKVEFLVSFYNNEISEKSEIFDDQFSVERPDGSNFTLKIRSTKLEDSAMYFCASKGDARVYEQYFGPGTRLTVT.

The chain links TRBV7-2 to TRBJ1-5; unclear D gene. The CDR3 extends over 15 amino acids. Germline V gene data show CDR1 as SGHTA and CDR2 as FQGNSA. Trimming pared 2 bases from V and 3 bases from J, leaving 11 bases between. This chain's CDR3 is CASSLYAGFNQPQHF. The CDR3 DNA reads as TGTGCCAGCAGCTTATATGCGGGGTTCAATCAGCCCCAGCATTTT.

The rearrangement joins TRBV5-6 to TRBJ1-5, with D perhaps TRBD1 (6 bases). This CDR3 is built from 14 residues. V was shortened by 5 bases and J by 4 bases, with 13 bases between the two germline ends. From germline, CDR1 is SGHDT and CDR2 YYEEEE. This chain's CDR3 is CASSVQGINQPQHF. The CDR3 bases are TGTGCCAGCAGTGTACAGGGAATTAATCAGCCCCAGCATTTT.

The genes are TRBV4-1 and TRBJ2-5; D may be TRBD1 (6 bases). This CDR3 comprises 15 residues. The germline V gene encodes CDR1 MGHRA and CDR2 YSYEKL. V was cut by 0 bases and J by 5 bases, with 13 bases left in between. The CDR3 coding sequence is TGCGCCAGCAGCCAAGATTCAGGGGCCGGGGAGACCCAGTACTTC. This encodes CASSQDSGAGETQYF.

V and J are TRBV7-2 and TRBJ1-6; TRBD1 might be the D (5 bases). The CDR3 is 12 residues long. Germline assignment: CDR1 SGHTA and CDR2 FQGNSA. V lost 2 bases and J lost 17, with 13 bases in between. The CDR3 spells CASSLSQGLFHF. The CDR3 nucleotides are TGTGCCAGCAGCTTAAGCCAGGGACTCTTCCACTTT.

Written as DNA, the CDR3 is TGTGCCAGCAGTGAAAGGCCAGGAAGCACTGAAGCTTTCTTT. Amino acid sequence: CASSERPGSTEAFF. The rearrangement links TRBV2 to TRBJ1-1; D gene uncertain. V lost 2 bases and J lost 4, with 11 bases in between. CDR1 and CDR2 (germline): SNHLY, FYNNEI. The CDR3 has 14 amino acids.

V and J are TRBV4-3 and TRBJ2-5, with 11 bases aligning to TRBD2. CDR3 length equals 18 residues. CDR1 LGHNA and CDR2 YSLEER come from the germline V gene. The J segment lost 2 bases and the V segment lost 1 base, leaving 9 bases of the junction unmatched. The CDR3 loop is CASSQGILAGGPQETQYF. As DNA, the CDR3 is TGCGCCAGCAGCCAAGGGATTTTAGCGGGGGGGCCGCAAGAGACCCAGTACTTC.